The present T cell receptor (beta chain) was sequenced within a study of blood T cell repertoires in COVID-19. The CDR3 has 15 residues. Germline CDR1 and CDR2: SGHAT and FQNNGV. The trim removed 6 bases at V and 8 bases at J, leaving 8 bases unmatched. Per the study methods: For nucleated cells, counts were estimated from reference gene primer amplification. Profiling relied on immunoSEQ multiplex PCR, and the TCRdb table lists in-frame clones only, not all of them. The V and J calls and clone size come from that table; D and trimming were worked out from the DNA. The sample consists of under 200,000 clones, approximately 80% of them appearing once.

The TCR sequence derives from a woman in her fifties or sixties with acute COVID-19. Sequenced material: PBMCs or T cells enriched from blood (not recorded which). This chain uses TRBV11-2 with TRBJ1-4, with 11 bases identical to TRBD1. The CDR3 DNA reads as TGTGCCAGCAGGCAAACCGGGACAGGGGGGGAAAAACTGTTTTTT. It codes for CASRQTGTGGEKLFF. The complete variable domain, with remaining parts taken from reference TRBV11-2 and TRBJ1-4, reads EAGVAQSPRYKIIEKRQSVAFWCNPISGHATLYWYQQILGQGPKLLIQFQNNGVVDDSQLPKDRFSAERLKGVDSTLKIQPAKLEDSAVYLCASRQTGTGGEKLFFGSGTQLSVL.